A single sample is the source of the 30 T cell receptor beta chains below, sequenced in a study of glioma-infiltrating T cells. TCR alpha and beta CDR3 regions were amplified from RNA using iRepertoire nested multiplex PCR. TCRdb fed the multiplex PCR reads into MiXCR, producing one record per CDR3 protein. The sample includes roughly 350,000 distinct CDR3 sequences, less than 50% of them seen just once. The sample consisted of glioma tissue, nonneoplastic brain tissue, or PBMCs (not recorded which). The receptors were gathered from a human donor with low-grade glioma or glioblastoma, undergoing nonglioma brain surgery, or in good health (not recorded which).

J is TRBJ2-7 and V is TRBV29-1; D is perhaps TRBD2 (6 bases). With 8 bases removed from V and 5 bases from J, the gap between germline ends came to 19 bases. The CDR3 sequence is 13 residues long. The germline V gene has CDR1 SQVTM and CDR2 ANQGSEA. The CDR3 DNA is TGCAGCTACGCTAACGGGAGATGGAACGAGCAGTACTTC. Amino acid sequence: CSYANGRWNEQYF.

The rearrangement uses TRBV2 and TRBJ1-5; tentative D call: TRBD1 (5 bases). V lost 2 bases to trimming and J lost 7 bases, with 15 bases between them. Germline V gene sequence: CDR1 SNHLY, CDR2 FYNNEI. The CDR3 spans 15 residues. The chain's CDR3 is CASSERSRGTQPQHF. CDR3 DNA sequence: TGTGCCAGCAGTGAACGGAGTCGGGGGACCCAGCCCCAGCATTTT.

This clonotype has a handful of counts. The chain joins TRBV6-2 or TRBV6-3 to TRBJ2-7, with a possible D match to TRBD1 (6 bases). CDR3 length equals 14 residues. V lost 6 bases to trimming and J lost 2 bases, with 14 bases between them. Germline assignment: CDR1 MNHEY and CDR2 SVGEGT. CDR3: CASRKQGPPYEQYF. The CDR3 DNA is TGTGCCAGCAGAAAACAGGGACCCCCCTACGAGCAGTACTTC.

Turning to this clonotype: A read error may be the cause here, since a much bigger clone is one base away. The conserved phenylalanine or tryptophan is not found at the CDR3 terminus, so this likely reflects a read error. CDR3 sequence (DNA): TGTGCCAGCAGTACGGGCTTCTCCTACGAGCAGTACCTC. Its protein product is CASSTGFSYEQYL. The chain has TRBV28 and TRBJ2-7; D uncertain. This CDR3 has 13 amino acids. Germline V gene lookup returns CDR1 MDHEN and CDR2 SYDVKM. Trimming shortened V by 5 bases and J by 0 bases, and 8 bases separated the two germline ends.

Turning to this clonotype: One junction end does not reproduce the germline sequence, and a read error may be involved. The CDR3 reads CASSSGQWTGELLF. The CDR3 DNA is TGTGCCAGCAGTTCCGGACAGTGGACCGGGGAGCTGCTTTTT. The V and J genes are TRBV28 and TRBJ2-2; possible D gene TRBD1, 6 bases. Germline CDR1 MDHEN, CDR2 SYDVKM. The CDR3 runs 14 residues. Supplemented by reference TRBV28 and TRBJ2-2, the full variable domain reads DVKVTQSSRYLVKRTGEKVFLECVQDMDHENMFWYRQDPGLGLRLIYFSYDVKMKEKGDIPEGYSVSREKKERFSLILESASTNQTSMYLCASSSGQWTGELLFGEGSRLTVL.

About this clonotype itself: A read error may be the cause here, since a much bigger clone is one base away. This chain uses TRBV27 with TRBJ2-3; D might be TRBD1 (6 bases). Looked up from germline, CDR1 is MNHEY and CDR2 is SMNVEV (reference sequence). CDR3 length: 14 residues. CDR3 nucleotide sequence: TGTGCCAGCAGTTTACTGGTTTCGACAGGTACGCAGTATTTT. This gives the protein CASSLLVSTGTQYF.

There are a few counts of this clonotype. The genes are TRBV7-2 and TRBJ1-5, with a tentative D call TRBD1 (6 bases). The CDR3 covers 14 residues. V lost 5 bases, J lost 6 bases, and 14 bases lay in between. Per the germline V gene, CDR1 is SGHTA and CDR2 is FQGNSA. Here the CDR3 DNA reads TGTGCCAGCAGCCCGCCGGGGGGCCTTCAGCCCCAGCATTTT. It is translated as CASSPPGGLQPQHF.

The chain recombines TRBV29-1 with TRBJ1-1; D is unresolved. Germline-derived CDR1 and CDR2 are SQVTM and ANQGSEA. Trimming cost V 0 bases and J 3 bases, with 5 bases left between them. This CDR3 comprises 12 residues. As DNA, the CDR3 is TGCAGCGTTGAAGATTTCCACACTGAAGCTTTCTTT. The encoded protein is CSVEDFHTEAFF.

This clonotype has only a few counts. V usage is TRBV20-1 and J usage is TRBJ2-7, with 7 bases identical to TRBD2. The CDR3 totals 15 residues. V lost 2 bases and J lost 4; bases outside the gene matches: 11. Per germline, CDR1 DFQATT and CDR2 SNEGSKA (reference sequence). CDR3 nucleotides: TGCAGTGCTAGATCCCCGGGACTACCCAGGTACGAGCAGTACTTC. It codes for CSARSPGLPRYEQYF.

This clonotype occurred many times. The gene calls are TRBV4-3 and TRBJ2-1; D unresolved. This CDR3 is 14 amino acids long. Germline lookup yields CDR1 LGHNA and CDR2 YSLEER. V was clipped by 0 bases and J by 12 bases, with 15 bases between them. The CDR3 spells CASSQDFTPVMQFF. CDR3 coding DNA: TGCGCCAGCAGCCAAGATTTTACTCCCGTCATGCAGTTCTTC.

Details on this clonotype: This CDR3 fails to terminate in the conserved phenylalanine or tryptophan, so it likely reflects a read error. This chain uses TRBV7-9 with TRBJ2-1; a weak D match, TRBD1 (6 bases). This CDR3 has 14 amino acids. Germline loops: CDR1 SEHNR, CDR2 FQNEAQ (reference sequence). The ends were cut back, 2 bases at V and 4 bases at J, with 9 bases in the middle. CDR3 DNA: TGTGCCAGCAGCTTATCCCAGGGGTACAATGAGCAGTTCTCC. Its translation: CASSLSQGYNEQFS.

By share, this clonotype ranks as medium-sized. The V call is TRBV6-1, the J call TRBJ1-1; TRBD1 matches 11 bases. This CDR3 is 15 amino acids long. J was trimmed by 4 bases and V by 1 base; bases with no gene match: 2. Per germline, CDR1 MNHNS and CDR2 SASEGT. CDR3: CASSEGGTGGTEAFF. CDR3 nucleotides: TGTGCCAGCAGTGAAGGGGGGACAGGGGGCACTGAAGCTTTCTTT.

The V and J genes are TRBV12-3 or TRBV12-4 and TRBJ1-2; 9 bases agree with TRBD1. V was pared by 3 bases and J by 2 bases, with 7 bases of the junction left unmatched. The CDR3 spans 16 residues. The CDR3 reads CASSFGQGPANYGYTF. The CDR3 DNA reads TGTGCCAGCAGTTTTGGACAGGGGCCAGCAAACTATGGCTACACCTTC.

The V call is TRBV25-1, the J call TRBJ2-1, with TRBD1 matching 7 bases. From germline, CDR1 is MGHDK and CDR2 SYGVNS. CDR3 length: 15 amino acids. The V and J ends lost 10 bases and 2 bases, in that order; junction bases with no gene match: 11. The DNA of the CDR3 is TGTGCCACCGTTAGTCGGGACAGCGCCTACAATGAGCAGTTCTTC. Translated: CATVSRDSAYNEQFF.

J is TRBJ1-3 and V is TRBV4-1, with D uncertain. The CDR3 is 17 residues long. The V end was cut by 3 bases, the J end by 0 bases, with 15 bases between. Germline-derived CDR1 and CDR2 are MGHRA and YSYEKL. The CDR3: CASSQEPDSYSGNTIYF. The CDR3 nucleotides read TGCGCCAGCAGCCAGGAGCCGGACTCCTACTCTGGAAACACCATATATTTT.

V gene TRBV28 combines with J gene TRBJ2-4; 8 bases align to TRBD1. The length of the CDR3 is 17 residues. The V gene's germline CDR1 is MDHEN and CDR2 SYDVKM. J gave up 1 base and V 9 bases, and 14 bases lay outside the gene matches. CDR3 nucleotide sequence: TGTGCCAGGAGCCCGAGCGACAGGGGTTCGGCCAAAAACATTCAGTACTTC. Amino acids: CARSPSDRGSAKNIQYF.

In this sample, this clonotype turned up once. A much larger clone sits a single nucleotide away, making a read error possible. This chain uses TRBV6-1 with TRBJ2-7; 11 nucleotides line up with TRBD1. CDR1 and CDR2 (germline): MNHNS, SASEGT. V lost 6 bases, J lost 1 base, and 5 bases stayed unmatched. CDR3 size: 15 residues. The CDR3 DNA reads TGTGCCAGCAGGACGGGACAGGGGGTTTCCTACGAGCAGTACTTC. It specifies CASRTGQGVSYEQYF.

V and J are TRBV4-3 and TRBJ2-1; 10 bases agree with TRBD2. Germline V gene lookup returns CDR1 LGHNA and CDR2 YSLEER. The CDR3 totals 16 residues. Losses at the gene ends were 5 bases for V and 3 bases for J; bases not matched to a gene: 7. This CDR3 is CASSSLAGVYYNEQFF. For the CDR3, the DNA is TGCGCCAGCAGCTCCCTAGCGGGAGTTTACTACAATGAGCAGTTCTTC.

This clonotype was seen a handful of times. CDR3 in DNA: TGTGCCAGCAGCTCCTTGGGCACCCTCCACTTT. It translates to CASSSLGTLHF. The chain carries TRBV7-2 and TRBJ1-6; no clear D. Trimming left V 4 bases short and J 14 bases short, with 9 bases between. This CDR3 comprises 11 residues. Germline loops: CDR1 SGHTA, CDR2 FQGNSA.

Only a few counts were recorded for this clonotype. A read error may explain this, as a much larger clone is one base away. The rearrangement links TRBV7-2 to TRBJ2-5; 8 bases match TRBD2. The CDR3 runs to 14 residues. CDR1 is SGHTA, CDR2 FQGNSA, per germline. Trimming at V came to 5 bases and at J to 4 bases, leaving 6 bases not matched to a gene. CDR3 sequence: CASSTGRGGETQYF. DNA for the CDR3: TGTGCCAGCAGCACGGGACGGGGGGGAGAGACCCAGTACTTC. The full variable domain, rest sourced from reference TRBV7-2 and TRBJ2-5, is GAGVSQSPSNKVTEKGKDVELRCDPISGHTALYWYRQSLGQGLEFLIYFQGNSAPDKSGLPSDRFSAERTGGSVSTLTIQRTQQEDSAVYLCASSTGRGGETQYFGPGTRLLVL.

The J gene is TRBJ2-1, the V gene TRBV4-1; 9 bases agree with TRBD1. CDR3 length equals 17 residues. The J segment lost 8 bases and the V segment lost 3 bases, leaving 14 bases of the junction unmatched. Germline V gene lookup returns CDR1 MGHRA and CDR2 YSYEKL. CDR3 bases: TGCGCCAGCAGCCACGCTCCTGGACAGGGGAATGACTATGAGCAGTTCTTC. Protein sequence: CASSHAPGQGNDYEQFF.

The table lists this clonotype with a count of one. One base away lies a much larger clone, so this may be a sequencing read error. This chain links TRBV28 with TRBJ1-5; tentatively, D is TRBD1 (6 bases). The CDR3 loop spans 17 amino acids. Germline assignment: CDR1 MDHEN and CDR2 SYDVKM. Trimming pared 8 bases from V and 2 bases from J, leaving 22 bases between. The CDR3 sequence: CASLKKRGQGGNQPQHF. CDR3 DNA sequence: TGTGCCAGCCTGAAAAAACGGGGGCAGGGAGGCAATCAGCCCCAGCATTTT.

The chain combines TRBV11-2 with TRBJ2-7; 7 bases map to TRBD2. The CDR3 length is 15 residues. With V trimmed by 7 bases and J by 1 base, 10 bases remained unmatched. The germline V gene has CDR1 SGHAT and CDR2 FQNNGV. In DNA, the CDR3 is TGTGCCAGCACCCGGCGGCGGGAGAAGTCCTACGAGCAGTACTTC. This codes for CASTRRREKSYEQYF. Filled out from reference TRBV11-2 and TRBJ2-7, the complete variable domain reads EAGVAQSPRYKIIEKRQSVAFWCNPISGHATLYWYQQILGQGPKLLIQFQNNGVVDDSQLPKDRFSAERLKGVDSTLKIQPAKLEDSAVYLCASTRRREKSYEQYFGPGTRLTVT.

In its sample, this clonotype was seen many times. This sequence joins TRBV6-2 or TRBV6-3 and TRBJ2-3, with a possible D match to TRBD2 (6 bases). CDR3 size: 15 residues. Trimming removed 0 bases at V and 3 bases at J, with 10 bases between. Germline values: CDR1 MNHEY, CDR2 SVGEGT. This CDR3 is CASSYSAGKTDTQYF. The CDR3 region has the DNA TGTGCCAGCAGTTACTCGGCGGGAAAGACAGATACGCAGTATTTT.

This clonotype was detected many times. The J gene is TRBJ1-5, the V gene TRBV28, with D possibly matching TRBD1 (5 bases). There are 12 residues in the CDR3. Trimming took 11 bases from V and 2 from J, leaving 10 bases between them. Looked up from germline, CDR1 is MDHEN and CDR2 is SYDVKM. This CDR3 reads CAHGGGNQPQHF. CDR3 nucleotide sequence: TGTGCCCACGGAGGGGGCAATCAGCCCCAGCATTTT.

This clonotype was found a few times. V usage is TRBV5-4 and J usage is TRBJ2-7; D call uncertain. V lost 1 base to trimming and J lost 6 bases, with 8 bases between them. Germline loops: CDR1 SGHNT, CDR2 YYREEE (reference sequence). CDR3 length: 12 residues. The CDR3 protein is CASSLSASEQYF. The DNA for the CDR3 is TGTGCCAGCAGCTTGTCGGCCAGCGAGCAGTACTTC.

Worth noting for this clonotype: This is likely a read error, given that the CDR3 carries no conserved phenylalanine or tryptophan at its end. The gene calls are TRBV19 and TRBJ2-7; 7 nucleotides align to TRBD1. The CDR3 is 15 amino acids. Germline V gene data show CDR1 as LNHDA and CDR2 as SQIVND (reference sequence). V was clipped by 2 bases and J by 3 bases; unmatched bases: 7. CDR3 in amino acids: CASSIKTGNGYEQYS. The CDR3 coding sequence is TGTGCCAGTAGTATAAAGACAGGGAATGGCTACGAGCAGTACTCC.

The chain couples TRBV2 to TRBJ2-7; 7 bases are a match to TRBD1. CDR1 is SNHLY and CDR2 is FYNNEI in the germline V gene. The CDR3 length is 12 residues. V shed 11 bases, J shed 0 bases, and the junction held 4 bases outside the gene matches. The CDR3 reads CAGTESSYEQYF. DNA of the CDR3: TGTGCCGGGACAGAGAGCTCCTACGAGCAGTACTTC.

In its sample, this clonotype was seen a few times. The chain carries TRBV2 and TRBJ2-7, with TRBD2 as a possible D gene (6 bases). Looked up from germline, CDR1 is SNHLY and CDR2 is FYNNEI. This CDR3 has 13 residues. V lost 4 bases to trimming and J lost 2 bases, with 9 bases between them. The CDR3 reads CASSGGLTYEQYF. The CDR3 DNA is TGTGCCAGCAGTGGGGGACTGACCTACGAGCAGTACTTC.

This chain uses TRBV19 with TRBJ2-1, with D possibly being TRBD2 (5 bases). Germline V CDR1 and CDR2: LNHDA, SQIVND (reference sequence). The length of the CDR3 is 13 residues. The V and J ends lost 4 bases and 4 bases respectively, with 8 bases between them. The CDR3 spells CASSSGEYNEQFF. CDR3 coding DNA: TGTGCCAGTAGTAGTGGGGAGTACAATGAGCAGTTCTTC.